This TCR beta chain was identified during a study of blood T cell repertoires in COVID-19. Study overall: The cDNA or gDNA used as material had been derived from T cells, B-cell-depleted T cells, or PBMCs.

Source study methods: Reference gene primer amplification in the assay estimated nucleated cell counts. Sequencing was performed with immunoSEQ multiplex PCR; in TCRdb, only in-frame clones are kept and a portion is missing. V, J and clone size are those of that table, while D and trimming were read from the DNA. The sample contains around 140,000 clones, roughly 88% of which appear only once. The TCR originated in a man aged 70-80 years with acute or convalescent COVID-19. The sample comprised peripheral blood.

DNA of the CDR3: TGCGCCAGCAGTGAACTAGATGGAGGGCAGTTCTTC. It is translated as CASSELDGGQFF. The rearrangement joins TRBV10-2 to TRBJ2-1, with D perhaps TRBD2 (5 bases). Germline CDR1 is WSHSY and CDR2 is SAAADI. V dropped 3 bases and J dropped 12 bases, with 12 bases sitting between them. The CDR3 is made up of 12 amino acids.